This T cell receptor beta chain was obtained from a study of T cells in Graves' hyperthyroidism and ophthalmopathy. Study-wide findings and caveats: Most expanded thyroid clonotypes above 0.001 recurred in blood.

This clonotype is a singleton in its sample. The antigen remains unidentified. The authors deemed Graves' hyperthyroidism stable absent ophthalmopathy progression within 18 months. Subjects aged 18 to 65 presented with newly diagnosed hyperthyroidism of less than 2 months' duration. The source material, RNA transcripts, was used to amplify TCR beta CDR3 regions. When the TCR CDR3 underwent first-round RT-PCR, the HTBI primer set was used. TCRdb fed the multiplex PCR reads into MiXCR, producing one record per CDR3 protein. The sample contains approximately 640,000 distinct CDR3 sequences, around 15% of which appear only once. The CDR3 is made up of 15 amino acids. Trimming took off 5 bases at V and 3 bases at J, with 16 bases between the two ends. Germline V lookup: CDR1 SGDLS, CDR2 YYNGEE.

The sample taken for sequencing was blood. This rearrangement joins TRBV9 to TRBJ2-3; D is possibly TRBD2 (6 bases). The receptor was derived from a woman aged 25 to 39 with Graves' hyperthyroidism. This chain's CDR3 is CASSTTSRATDTQYF. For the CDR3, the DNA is TGTGCCAGCAGTACGACTAGTCGTGCAACAGATACGCAGTATTTT.